One TCR beta chain is described in this entry. Its antigen remains unknown. Per the germline V gene, CDR1 is LGHNA and CDR2 is YNFKEQ. The CDR3 is 13 amino acids. Trimming removed 0 bases from V and 3 bases from J, with 6 bases in between. The repertoire was sequenced with immunoSEQ multiplex PCR; TCRdb's copy has only in-frame clones and lacks some. This sample carries about 95,000 clones, about four fifths of them seen once, and the ten largest clones take roughly 0.84%. Focal radiation plus CTLA-4 blockade with ipilimumab was administered to patients who had chemo-refractory metastatic non-small-cell lung cancer. This record comes from a study of radiotherapy plus CTLA-4 blockade in lung cancer. Study information: Objective responses arose in roughly 18% of patients, and 25% to 35% experienced disease control. Study-wide results and limits: Per reports, early blood T cell clone dynamics, plus interferon-beta, forecast response most strongly. In blood, after radiotherapy plus ipilimumab, tumor-derived TCR clones expanded.

This chain links TRBV4-2 with TRBJ2-7, with D uncertain. Specimen: peripheral blood, collected from a patient treated with radiotherapy plus ipilimumab. This TCR came from a human donor with non-small cell lung cancer who had stable disease on radiotherapy plus ipilimumab. The CDR3 protein is CASSQDRVYEQYF. The CDR3 coding sequence is TGTGCCAGCAGCCAAGATAGGGTCTACGAGCAGTACTTC.